This T cell receptor (beta chain) was observed in a study of regulatory T cells in long-lasting Graves disease. This clonotype has ten or more counts. With iRepertoire HTBI primers and Arm-PCR of CDR3 regions, TCR beta libraries were built. Study processing details: Taken together, the samples had 62 TRBV and 15 or so TRBJ segments identified. Using its own MiXCR run on the multiplex PCR reads, TCRdb lists one record per CDR3 protein. V and J calls and clone size were set by TCRdb, not the authors. Among 400,000 to 500,000 distinct CDR3 sequences listed, about 14% were seen once. The time point denotes: newly diagnosed GD, antithyroid drugs for less than 3 months. After RNA was extracted from PBMCs, the TCR library was made from it. Germline loops: CDR1 LGHDT, CDR2 YNNKEL (reference sequence). V lost 2 bases to trimming and J lost 2 bases; unmatched junction nucleotides: 3. CDR3 size: 15 residues. These data were also reused for a study on T cells in Graves' hyperthyroidism and ophthalmopathy.

The sequences come from peripheral blood mononuclear cells (PBMCs), collected at new diagnosis, from a patient treated with antithyroid drugs. The chain employs TRBV3-1 and TRBJ2-7; 10 positions match TRBD2. This sequence was found in a woman in her fifties or sixties with Graves disease. CDR3 protein: CASSQTAGGPYEQYF. The CDR3 nucleotides are TGTGCCAGCAGCCAAACAGCGGGAGGGCCCTACGAGCAGTACTTC.